The present TCR beta chain was sequenced within a study of blood T cell repertoires in COVID-19. For the study at large: The United States, Italy and Spain provided the acute and convalescent COVID-19 samples. The cDNA or gDNA used as material had been derived from T cells, B-cell-depleted T cells, or PBMCs.

Germline loops: CDR1 SNHLY, CDR2 FYNNEI. V lost 4 bases and J lost 4, with 11 bases in between. This CDR3 has 13 residues. Authors' methods: Nucleated cell counts were estimated from reference gene primer amplification. Sequenced by immunoSEQ multiplex PCR; TCRdb stores in-frame clones only, minus some. V and J calls and clone size come straight from that table; D and trimming were deduced from the DNA. Counted here are about 220,000 clones, 70% to 90% occurring once; the ten biggest clones make up about 13%. The receptor was isolated from a human donor in a cohort sampled during active COVID-19. The sample consisted of peripheral blood. The chain recombines TRBV2 with TRBJ2-7; weak D call: TRBD1 (5 bases). CDR3 DNA sequence: TGTGCCAGCAGTGTAGGGGTGGGTTACGAGCAGTACTTC. It specifies CASSVGVGYEQYF.